The 6 T cell receptor beta chains given below trace back to one sample, sequenced in a study of control samples from healthy donors and cancer patients. Measured with immunoSEQ multiplex PCR; TCRdb has only the in-frame clones, and not every one. In the table there are over 150,000 clones, 75% to 95% of which are singletons. Sequenced sample: blood. Every receptor here comes from a woman aged 40 to 55 in good health.

The gene calls are TRBV6-5 and TRBJ2-7; no clear D gene. Trimming removed 5 bases from V and 2 bases from J, with 16 bases in between. The CDR3 extends over 15 amino acids. The germline CDR1 and CDR2 sequences are MNHEY and SVGAGI. The CDR3 nucleotides read TGTGCCAGCAGTCCCCTCCCAGCGACCCCCTACGAGCAGTACTTC. This sequence encodes CASSPLPATPYEQYF.

The gene calls are TRBV15 and TRBJ1-5; TRBD1 agrees at 12 bases. The CDR3 loop spans 14 amino acids. Germline V gene data show CDR1 as LNHNV and CDR2 as YYDKDF (reference sequence). V trimming: 9 bases; J trimming: 7 bases; junction bases outside the gene matches: 7. CDR3 in amino acids: CATRDRGLQQPQHF. The CDR3 bases are TGTGCCACTAGGGACAGGGGGCTTCAGCAGCCCCAGCATTTT.

V usage is TRBV7-3 and J usage is TRBJ1-2; possibly TRBD1 for D (5 bases). Germline lookup yields CDR1 SGHTA and CDR2 FQGTGA. This CDR3 has 13 residues. Trimming took 2 bases from V and 6 from J, leaving 10 bases between them. The CDR3 DNA follows: TGTGCCAGCAGCTTATCAGGGTATGATGGCTACACCTTC. Its translation: CASSLSGYDGYTF.

The chain joins TRBV2 to TRBJ1-1, with D unresolved. This CDR3 contains 11 residues. V shed 7 bases and J shed 6 bases, with 9 bases lying between them. Per the germline V gene, CDR1 is SNHLY and CDR2 is FYNNEI. The CDR3 DNA sequence: TGTGCCAGCAAGGAAGAGGCTGAAGCTTTCTTT. Translated, it gives CASKEEAEAFF.

The chain joins TRBV5-1 to TRBJ2-7; D is perhaps TRBD2 (6 bases). Germline lookup yields CDR1 SGHRS and CDR2 YFSETQ. V gave up 3 bases and J gave up 7 bases, with 14 bases separating them. This CDR3 has 13 residues. CDR3 amino acids: CASSYLDYEEQYF. The CDR3 nucleotides are TGCGCCAGCAGCTACCTGGACTACGAGGAGCAGTACTTC.

The gene calls are TRBV28 and TRBJ2-1; 11 nucleotides match TRBD2. Germline loops: CDR1 MDHEN, CDR2 SYDVKM. With V trimmed by 2 bases and J by 1 base, 10 bases remained unmatched. The CDR3 extends over 19 amino acids. In DNA, the CDR3 is TGTGCCAGCAGTTTAAAGGGTTCCACTAGCGGGGGTTCCTACAATGAGCAGTTCTTC. It codes for CASSLKGSTSGGSYNEQFF.